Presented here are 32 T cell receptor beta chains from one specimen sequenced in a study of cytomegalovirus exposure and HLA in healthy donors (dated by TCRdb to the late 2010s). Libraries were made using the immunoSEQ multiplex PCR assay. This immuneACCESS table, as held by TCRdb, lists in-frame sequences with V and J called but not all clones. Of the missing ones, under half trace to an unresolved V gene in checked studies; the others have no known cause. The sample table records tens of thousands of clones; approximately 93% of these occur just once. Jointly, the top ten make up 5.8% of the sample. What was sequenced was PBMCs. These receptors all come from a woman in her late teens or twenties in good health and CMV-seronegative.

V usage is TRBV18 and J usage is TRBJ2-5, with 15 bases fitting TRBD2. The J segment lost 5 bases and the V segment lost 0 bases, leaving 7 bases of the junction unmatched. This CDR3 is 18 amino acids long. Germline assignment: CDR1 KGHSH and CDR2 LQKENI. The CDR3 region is CASSPPGTSGRPLETQYF. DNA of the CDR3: TGTGCCAGCTCACCACCGGGGACTAGCGGGAGGCCATTGGAGACCCAGTACTTC.

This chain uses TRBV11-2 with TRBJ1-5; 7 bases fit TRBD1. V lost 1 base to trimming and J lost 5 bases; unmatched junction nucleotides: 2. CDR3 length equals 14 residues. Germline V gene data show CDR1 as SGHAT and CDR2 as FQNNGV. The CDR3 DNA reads TGTGCCAGCAGCTTAGGACAGGGTCATCAGCCCCAGCATTTT. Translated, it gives CASSLGQGHQPQHF.

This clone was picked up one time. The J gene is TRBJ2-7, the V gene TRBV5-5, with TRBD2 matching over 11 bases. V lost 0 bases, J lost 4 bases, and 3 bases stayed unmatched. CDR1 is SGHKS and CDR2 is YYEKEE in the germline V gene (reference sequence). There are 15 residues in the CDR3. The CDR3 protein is CASSLELAGGYEQYF. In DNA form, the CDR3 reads TGTGCCAGCAGCTTGGAGCTAGCGGGGGGTTACGAGCAGTACTTC.

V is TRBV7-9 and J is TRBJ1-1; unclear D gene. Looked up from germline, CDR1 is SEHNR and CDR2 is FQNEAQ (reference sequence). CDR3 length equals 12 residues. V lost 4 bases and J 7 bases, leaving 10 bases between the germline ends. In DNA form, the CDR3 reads TGTGCCAGCAGCTCTCGGCGGGTTGAAGCTTTCTTT. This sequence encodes CASSSRRVEAFF.

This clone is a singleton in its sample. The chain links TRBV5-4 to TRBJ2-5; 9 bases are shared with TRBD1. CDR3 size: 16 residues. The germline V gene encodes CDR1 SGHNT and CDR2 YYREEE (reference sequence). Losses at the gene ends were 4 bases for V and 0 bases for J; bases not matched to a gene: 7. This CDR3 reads CASSRGQGYNQETQYF. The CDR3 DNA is TGTGCCAGCAGCAGAGGACAGGGGTATAACCAAGAGACCCAGTACTTC.

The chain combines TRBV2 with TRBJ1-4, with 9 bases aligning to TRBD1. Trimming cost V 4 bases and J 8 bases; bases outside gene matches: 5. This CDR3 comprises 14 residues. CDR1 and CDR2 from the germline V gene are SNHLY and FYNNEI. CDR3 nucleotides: TGTGCCAGCAGTGCGGGACAGGGAAGCGAAAAACTGTTTTTT. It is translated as CASSAGQGSEKLFF.

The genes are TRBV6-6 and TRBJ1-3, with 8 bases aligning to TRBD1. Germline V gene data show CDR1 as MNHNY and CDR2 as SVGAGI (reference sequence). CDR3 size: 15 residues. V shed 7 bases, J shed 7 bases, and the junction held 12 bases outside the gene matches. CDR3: CASIGRDRSRNTIYF. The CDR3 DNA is TGTGCCAGCATCGGTAGGGACAGGTCTCGGAACACCATATATTTT.

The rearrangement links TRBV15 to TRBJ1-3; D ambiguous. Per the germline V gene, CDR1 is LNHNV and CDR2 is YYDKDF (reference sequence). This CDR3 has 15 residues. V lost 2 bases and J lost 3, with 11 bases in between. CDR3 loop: CATSRSPGYGNTIYF. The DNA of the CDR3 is TGTGCCACCAGCAGAAGTCCGGGTTATGGAAACACCATATATTTT.

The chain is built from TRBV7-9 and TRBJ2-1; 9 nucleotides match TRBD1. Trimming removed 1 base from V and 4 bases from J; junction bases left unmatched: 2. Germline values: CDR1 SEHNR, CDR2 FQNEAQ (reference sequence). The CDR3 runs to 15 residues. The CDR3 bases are TGTGCCAGCAGCTTAGGGGACAGGGCTTACAATGAGCAGTTCTTC. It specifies CASSLGDRAYNEQFF.

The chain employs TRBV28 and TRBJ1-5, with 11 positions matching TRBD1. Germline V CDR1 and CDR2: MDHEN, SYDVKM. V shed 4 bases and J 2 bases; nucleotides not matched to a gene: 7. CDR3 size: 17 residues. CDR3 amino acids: CASSSVGQGAGNQPQHF. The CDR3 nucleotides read TGTGCCAGCAGTTCCGTAGGACAGGGGGCTGGCAATCAGCCCCAGCATTTT. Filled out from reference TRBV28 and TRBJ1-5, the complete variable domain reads DVKVTQSSRYLVKRTGEKVFLECVQDMDHENMFWYRQDPGLGLRLIYFSYDVKMKEKGDIPEGYSVSREKKERFSLILESASTNQTSMYLCASSSVGQGAGNQPQHFGDGTRLSIL.

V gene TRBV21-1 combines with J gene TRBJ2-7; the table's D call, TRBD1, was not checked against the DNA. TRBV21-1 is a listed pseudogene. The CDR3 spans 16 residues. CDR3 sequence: CASSKRGQESSYEQYV. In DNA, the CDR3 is TGTGCCAGCAGCAAAAGGGGACAGGAGAGCTCCTACGAGCAGTACGTC.

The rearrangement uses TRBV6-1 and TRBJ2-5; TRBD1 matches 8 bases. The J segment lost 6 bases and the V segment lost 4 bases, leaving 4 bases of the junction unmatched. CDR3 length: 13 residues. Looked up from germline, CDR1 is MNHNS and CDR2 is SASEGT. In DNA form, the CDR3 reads TGTGCCAGCAGTGGGACAGGGCTGAAGACCCAGTACTTC. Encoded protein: CASSGTGLKTQYF.

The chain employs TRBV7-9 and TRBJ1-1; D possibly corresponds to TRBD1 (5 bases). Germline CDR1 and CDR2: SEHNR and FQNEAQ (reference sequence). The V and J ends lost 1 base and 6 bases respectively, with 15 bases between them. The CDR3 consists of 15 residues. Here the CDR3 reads CASSLGSTGIAEAFF. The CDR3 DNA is TGTGCCAGCAGCTTAGGATCAACAGGCATAGCTGAAGCTTTCTTT.

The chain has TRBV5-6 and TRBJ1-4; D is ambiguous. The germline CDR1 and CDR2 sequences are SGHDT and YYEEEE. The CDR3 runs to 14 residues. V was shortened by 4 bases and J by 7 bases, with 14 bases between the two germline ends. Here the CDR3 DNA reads TGTGCCAGCAGCATAGTCCGGGAAAGTGAAAAACTGTTTTTT. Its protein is CASSIVRESEKLFF.

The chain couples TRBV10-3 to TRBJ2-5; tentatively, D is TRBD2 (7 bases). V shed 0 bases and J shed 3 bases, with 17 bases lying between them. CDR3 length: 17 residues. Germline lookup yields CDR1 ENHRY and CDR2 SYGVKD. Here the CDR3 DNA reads TGTGCCATCAGTGAGTCGAGTCGGGGGGCCGGTAAAGAGACCCAGTACTTC. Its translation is CAISESSRGAGKETQYF.

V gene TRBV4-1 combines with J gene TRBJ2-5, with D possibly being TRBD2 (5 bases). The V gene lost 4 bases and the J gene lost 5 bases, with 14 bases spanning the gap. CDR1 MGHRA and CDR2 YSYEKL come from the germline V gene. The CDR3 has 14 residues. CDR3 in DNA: TGCGCCAGCAGCCGCTGGCTCTGGAGGGAGACCCAGTACTTC. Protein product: CASSRWLWRETQYF.

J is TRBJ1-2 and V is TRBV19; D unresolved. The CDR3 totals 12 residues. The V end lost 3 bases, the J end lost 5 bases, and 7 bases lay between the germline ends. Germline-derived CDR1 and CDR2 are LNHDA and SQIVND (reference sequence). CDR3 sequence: CASSMLQYGYTF. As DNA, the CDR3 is TGTGCCAGTAGTATGCTACAGTATGGCTACACCTTC.

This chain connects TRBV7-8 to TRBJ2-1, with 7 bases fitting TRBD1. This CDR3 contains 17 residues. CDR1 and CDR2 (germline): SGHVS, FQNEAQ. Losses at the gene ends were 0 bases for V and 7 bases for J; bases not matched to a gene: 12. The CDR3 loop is CASSLAGRQGPSNEQFF. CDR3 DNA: TGTGCCAGCAGCTTAGCTGGGAGACAGGGTCCGTCAAATGAGCAGTTCTTC.

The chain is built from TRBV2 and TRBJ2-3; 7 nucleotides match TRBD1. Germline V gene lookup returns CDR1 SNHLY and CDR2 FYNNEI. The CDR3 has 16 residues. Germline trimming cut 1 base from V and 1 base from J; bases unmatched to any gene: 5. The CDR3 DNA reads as TGTGCCAGCAGTGAAGGGTCAGGGGGACGCACAGATACGCAGTATTTT. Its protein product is CASSEGSGGRTDTQYF.

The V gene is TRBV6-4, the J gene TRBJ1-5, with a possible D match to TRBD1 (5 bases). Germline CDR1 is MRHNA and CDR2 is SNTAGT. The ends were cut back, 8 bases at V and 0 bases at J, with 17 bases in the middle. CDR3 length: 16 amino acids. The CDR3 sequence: CASPLGGASSNQPQHF. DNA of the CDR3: TGTGCCAGCCCCCTAGGAGGGGCCTCTAGCAATCAGCCCCAGCATTTT.

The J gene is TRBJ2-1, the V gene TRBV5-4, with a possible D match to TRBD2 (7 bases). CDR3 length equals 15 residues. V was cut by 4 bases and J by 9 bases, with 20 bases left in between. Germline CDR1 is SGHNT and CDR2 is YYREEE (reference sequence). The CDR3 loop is CASSEGGYDMGEQFF. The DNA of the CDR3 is TGTGCCAGCAGCGAGGGGGGGTATGACATGGGTGAGCAGTTCTTC.

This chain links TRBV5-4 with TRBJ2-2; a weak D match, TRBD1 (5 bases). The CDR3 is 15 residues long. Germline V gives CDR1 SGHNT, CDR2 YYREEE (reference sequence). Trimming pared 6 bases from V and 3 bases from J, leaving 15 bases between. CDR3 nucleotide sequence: TGTGCCAGCACCCGCCAGGGCGGATACACCGGGGAGCTGTTTTTT. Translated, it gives CASTRQGGYTGELFF.

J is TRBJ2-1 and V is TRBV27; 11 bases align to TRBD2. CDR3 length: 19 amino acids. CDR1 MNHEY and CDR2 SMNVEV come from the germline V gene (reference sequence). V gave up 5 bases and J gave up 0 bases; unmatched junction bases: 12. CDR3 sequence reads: CASSTITTSGTISYNEQFF. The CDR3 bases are TGTGCCAGCAGTACAATAACGACTAGCGGGACTATCTCCTACAATGAGCAGTTCTTC.

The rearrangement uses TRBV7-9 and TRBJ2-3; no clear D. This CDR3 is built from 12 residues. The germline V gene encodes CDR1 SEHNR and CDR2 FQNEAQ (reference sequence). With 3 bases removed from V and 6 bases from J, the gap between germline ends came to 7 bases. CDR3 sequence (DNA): TGTGCCAGCAGCTTTTCTATGGATACGCAGTATTTT. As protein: CASSFSMDTQYF.

CDR3 in amino acids: CASSLGLAGGSEQYV. The DNA of the CDR3 is TGTGCCAGCAGCTTAGGACTAGCGGGAGGTAGCGAGCAGTACGTC. This chain links TRBV7-2 with TRBJ2-7; 13 bases match TRBD2. The trim removed 1 base at V and 6 bases at J, leaving 3 bases unmatched. This CDR3 is 15 amino acids long. Per germline, CDR1 SGHTA and CDR2 FQGNSA.

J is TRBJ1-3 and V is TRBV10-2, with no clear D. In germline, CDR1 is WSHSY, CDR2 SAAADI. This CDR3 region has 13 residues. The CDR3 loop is CAAAGRTGNTIYF. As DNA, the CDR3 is TGCGCGGCTGCCGGCAGGACTGGAAACACCATATATTTT.

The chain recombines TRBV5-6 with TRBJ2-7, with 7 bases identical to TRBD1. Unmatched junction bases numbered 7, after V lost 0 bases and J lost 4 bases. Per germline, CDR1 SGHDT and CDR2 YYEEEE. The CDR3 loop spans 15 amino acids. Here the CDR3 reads CASSLAETGRYEQYF. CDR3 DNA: TGTGCCAGCAGCTTGGCCGAGACAGGGCGATACGAGCAGTACTTC.

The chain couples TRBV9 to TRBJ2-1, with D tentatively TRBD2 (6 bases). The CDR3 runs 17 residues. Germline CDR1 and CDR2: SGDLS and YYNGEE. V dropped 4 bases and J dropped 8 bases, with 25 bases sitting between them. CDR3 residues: CASSPTPPWRGGDEQFF. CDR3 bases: TGTGCCAGCAGCCCCACCCCCCCCTGGCGGGGCGGCGATGAGCAGTTCTTC.

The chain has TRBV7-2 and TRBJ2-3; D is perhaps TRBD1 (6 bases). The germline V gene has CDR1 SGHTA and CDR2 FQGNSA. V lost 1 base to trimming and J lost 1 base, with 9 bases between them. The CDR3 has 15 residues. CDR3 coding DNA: TGTGCCAGCAGCTTAGGGGGGCCTGGCACAGATACGCAGTATTTT. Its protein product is CASSLGGPGTDTQYF.

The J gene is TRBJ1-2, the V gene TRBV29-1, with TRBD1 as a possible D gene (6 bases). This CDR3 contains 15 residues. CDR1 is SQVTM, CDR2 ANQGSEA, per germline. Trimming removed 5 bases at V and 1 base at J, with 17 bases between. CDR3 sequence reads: CSVSTRDKINYGYTF. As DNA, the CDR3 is TGCAGCGTTAGCACCCGGGACAAAATTAACTATGGCTACACCTTC.

CDR3 amino acids: CASSSASGRPEQYV. CDR3 DNA sequence: TGTGCCAGCAGTTCGGCTAGCGGGAGGCCCGAGCAGTACGTC. This chain uses TRBV6-9 with TRBJ2-7; 11 bases map to TRBD2. Germline V gives CDR1 MNHGY, CDR2 SVAAGI. The V gene end was trimmed by 4 bases and the J gene end by 6 bases; junction bases not matched to a gene: 5. CDR3 length: 14 residues.

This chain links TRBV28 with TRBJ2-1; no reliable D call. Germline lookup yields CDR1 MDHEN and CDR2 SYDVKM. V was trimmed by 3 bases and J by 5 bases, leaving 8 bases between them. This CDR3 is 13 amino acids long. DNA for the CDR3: TGTGCCAGCAGTTTCTCAGAAGACAATGAGCAGTTCTTC. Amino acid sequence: CASSFSEDNEQFF. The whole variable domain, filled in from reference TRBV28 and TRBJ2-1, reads DVKVTQSSRYLVKRTGEKVFLECVQDMDHENMFWYRQDPGLGLRLIYFSYDVKMKEKGDIPEGYSVSREKKERFSLILESASTNQTSMYLCASSFSEDNEQFFGPGTRLTVL.